Sequencing of this T cell receptor (beta chain) was carried out in a study of radiotherapy plus CTLA-4 blockade in lung cancer. Study-level background: Of all patients, approximately 17% responded objectively and 31% showed disease control.

General observations from the study: In blood, after radiotherapy plus ipilimumab, tumor-derived TCR clones expanded. Early clone dynamics of blood T cells, plus interferon-beta, reportedly predicted response best.

Trimming took off 5 bases at V and 7 bases at J, with 12 bases between the two ends. Germline CDR1 DFQATT, CDR2 SNEGSKA (reference sequence). CDR3 length: 11 residues. Worth noting for this clone: Its antigen is not known.

Assay used: immunoSEQ multiplex PCR; TCRdb lists only in-frame clones, some missing. The sample yields about 38,000 clones, 65% to 90% seen once. Ipilimumab-mediated CTLA-4 blockade plus focal radiation was given to patients having chemo-refractory metastatic non-small-cell lung cancer. This receptor was identified in a human donor with non-small cell lung cancer whose response to radiotherapy plus ipilimumab could not be evaluated. The chain joins TRBV20-1 to TRBJ2-7, with D tentatively TRBD2 (6 bases). The input for sequencing was peripheral blood, taken from a patient treated with radiotherapy plus ipilimumab. The CDR3 DNA sequence: TGCAGTGCTCCTGGGGGGTTGGAGCAGTACTTC. This translates into CSAPGGLEQYF.